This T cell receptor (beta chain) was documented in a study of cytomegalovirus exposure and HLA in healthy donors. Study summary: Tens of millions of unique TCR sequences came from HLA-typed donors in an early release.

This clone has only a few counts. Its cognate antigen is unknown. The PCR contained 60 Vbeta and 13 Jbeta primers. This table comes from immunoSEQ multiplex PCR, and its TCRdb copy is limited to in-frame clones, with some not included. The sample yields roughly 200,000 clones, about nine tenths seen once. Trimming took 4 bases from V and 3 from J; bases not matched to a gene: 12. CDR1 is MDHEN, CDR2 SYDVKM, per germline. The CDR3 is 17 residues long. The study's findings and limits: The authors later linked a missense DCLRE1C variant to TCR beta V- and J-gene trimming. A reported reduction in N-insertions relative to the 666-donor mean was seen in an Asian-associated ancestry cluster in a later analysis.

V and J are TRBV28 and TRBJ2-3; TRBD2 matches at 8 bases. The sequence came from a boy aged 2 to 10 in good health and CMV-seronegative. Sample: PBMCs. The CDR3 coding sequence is TGTGCCAGCAGTTCTGTCCGTTTGGGGACTAGGACAGATACGCAGTATTTT. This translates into CASSSVRLGTRTDTQYF.